These 4 T cell receptor beta chains share one sample of origin, sequenced in a study of graft-versus-host responses after intestinal transplantation. Tissue processing of the graft released intraepithelial and lamina propria lymphocytes from it. The repertoire was sequenced with immunoSEQ multiplex PCR; TCRdb's copy has only in-frame clones and lacks some. This sample has 9,600 or so clones, with 75% to 85% found just once. The sample in question was ileum tissue, obtained around 450 days after intestinal transplantation. The receptors derive from a human patient who received an intestinal transplant, so some T cells may come from the graft donor.

The chain is built from TRBV10-3 and TRBJ2-7; 13 bases fit TRBD2. CDR1 is ENHRY, CDR2 SYGVKD, per germline. V shed 8 bases and J 3 bases; nucleotides not matched to a gene: 16. The CDR3 has 18 amino acids. The chain's CDR3 is CAICGGGTSGEAYYEQYF. The CDR3 DNA reads TGTGCCATCTGTGGGGGTGGGACTAGCGGGGAGGCCTACTACGAGCAGTACTTC.

The rearrangement links TRBV6-1 to TRBJ2-3; a possible D gene is TRBD2 (6 bases). Trimming took 3 bases from V and 3 from J, leaving 16 bases between them. Germline values: CDR1 MNHNS, CDR2 SASEGT. This CDR3 is 16 amino acids long. CDR3 residues: CASSDLGRGITDTQYF. In DNA form, the CDR3 reads TGTGCCAGCAGTGACCTGGGGCGGGGTATTACAGATACGCAGTATTTT.

This chain joins TRBV27 and TRBJ2-2, with 8 bases matching TRBD2. With V trimmed by 5 bases and J by 7 bases, 9 bases remained unmatched. The CDR3 length is 15 residues. Germline V gives CDR1 MNHEY, CDR2 SMNVEV (reference sequence). CDR3 sequence (DNA): TGTGCCAGCAGTCGCCCGGGACTAGTTGGCGGGGAGCTGTTTTTT. Its translation: CASSRPGLVGGELFF.

This chain links TRBV5-4 with TRBJ1-2; possible D gene TRBD1, 5 bases. Germline CDR1 and CDR2: SGHNT and YYREEE (reference sequence). The length of the CDR3 is 14 residues. Deletions cut 0 bases from V and 7 bases from J, with 13 bases between. The CDR3 reads CASSLGSGAGGYTF. Written as DNA, the CDR3 is TGTGCCAGCAGCTTGGGCTCTGGGGCAGGTGGCTACACCTTC. Full variable domain (outside the CDR3, taken from reference TRBV5-4 and TRBJ1-2): ETGVTQSPTHLIKTRGQQVTLRCSSQSGHNTVSWYQQALGQGPQFIFQYYREEENGRGNFPPRFSGLQFPNYSSELNVNALELDDSALYLCASSLGSGAGGYTFGSGTRLTVV.